Below are 5 T cell receptor beta chains sequenced from a single sample in a study of cytomegalovirus exposure and HLA in healthy donors. The study ran its PCR with 60 Vbeta and 13 Jbeta primers. TCRdb's copy holds only in-frame clones and misses some; the assay was immunoSEQ multiplex PCR. The table has about 92,000 clones, approximately 71% seen once. Material: PBMCs. These receptors originate from a woman under 30 in good health and CMV-seropositive.

This clone appeared a few times. The CDR3 DNA follows: TGTGCCAGCAGCCCGGGACTAGCAAGTATCACGCAGTATTTT. Translating gives CASSPGLASITQYF. The chain is built from TRBV7-2 and TRBJ2-3; 9 nucleotides agree with TRBD2. Germline CDR1 reads SGHTA; CDR2 reads FQGNSA. The trim removed 5 bases at V and 9 bases at J, leaving 9 bases unmatched. The CDR3 has 14 residues.

V and J are TRBV27 and TRBJ2-7, with TRBD2 matching 7 bases. V dropped 7 bases and J dropped 6; count of bases not matched to a gene: 9. Germline values: CDR1 MNHEY, CDR2 SMNVEV (reference sequence). The length of the CDR3 is 13 residues. The CDR3 here is CASTHGTIGEQYF. The CDR3 DNA is TGTGCCAGCACCCACGGGACTATCGGCGAGCAGTACTTC.

V is TRBV6-5 and J is TRBJ2-7; 11 bases map to TRBD1. The CDR3 is 12 amino acids. The V and J ends lost 6 bases and 6 bases, in that order; junction bases with no gene match: 1. Germline V gene data show CDR1 as MNHEY and CDR2 as SVGAGI. CDR3: CASRDRGREQYF. DNA of the CDR3: TGTGCCAGCAGGGACAGGGGGCGCGAGCAGTACTTC.

The rearrangement links TRBV5-1 to TRBJ2-2; possible D gene TRBD1, 6 bases. Germline loops: CDR1 SGHRS, CDR2 YFSETQ. There are 16 residues in the CDR3. Trimming left V 0 bases short and J 4 bases short, with 13 bases between. The CDR3 is CASSLGVAGVTGELFF. The CDR3 coding sequence is TGCGCCAGCAGCTTGGGTGTTGCAGGGGTCACCGGGGAGCTGTTTTTT.

The table lists this clone with a few counts. This chain uses TRBV29-1 with TRBJ2-5, with a weak D call TRBD2 (5 bases). In germline, CDR1 is SQVTM, CDR2 ANQGSEA. The CDR3 has 12 amino acids. V gave up 4 bases and J gave up 2 bases, with 8 bases separating them. CDR3 protein: CSVGEPQETQYF. The CDR3 DNA follows: TGCAGCGTTGGGGAGCCTCAAGAGACCCAGTACTTC.